The 17 T cell receptor beta chains presented below share a single source sample, sequenced in a study of blood T cell repertoires in COVID-19. Using immunoSEQ multiplex PCR, the repertoire was profiled, and TCRdb retains in-frame clones only, with some absent. The table shows 300,000 to 450,000 clones, with 85% to 90% occurring only once. The specimen was PBMCs or T cells enriched from blood (not recorded which). These receptors all stem from a man between 18 and 29 years old who had recovered from COVID-19.

This clone has only one observation. One junction end does not reproduce the germline sequence, and a read error may be involved. The rearrangement joins TRBV7-8 to TRBJ2-2; D perhaps matches TRBD2 (6 bases). This CDR3 is 15 amino acids long. Germline CDR1 SGHVS, CDR2 FQNEAQ. This chain's CDR3 is CVSRKWGANTGELFF. The CDR3 coding sequence is TGTGTCAGCAGGAAATGGGGGGCGAACACCGGGGAGCTGTTTTTT.

In its sample, this clone was seen once. V usage is TRBV11-3 and J usage is TRBJ2-1; 8 nucleotides agree with TRBD2. With V trimmed by 0 bases and J by 4 bases, 17 bases remained unmatched. Germline V gene sequence: CDR1 SGHNT, CDR2 YENEEA. The CDR3 runs to 20 residues. CDR3 nucleotide sequence: TGTGCCAGCAGCTTAGAGGGAAGGCGAGGCGGGAGGAACCTTTACAATGAGCAGTTCTTC. Its protein is CASSLEGRRGGRNLYNEQFF.

The chain recombines TRBV5-1 with TRBJ2-7; D may be TRBD2 (5 bases). V was pared by 0 bases and J by 3 bases, with 10 bases between. The germline gives CDR1 SGHRS, CDR2 YFSETQ. This CDR3 is built from 14 residues. The CDR3 spells CASSLGDYIYEQYF. CDR3 nucleotide sequence: TGCGCCAGCAGCTTGGGAGACTACATCTACGAGCAGTACTTC.

The genes are TRBV29-1 and TRBJ2-3; D possibly corresponds to TRBD2 (6 bases). The germline V and J ends were trimmed by 4 bases and 4 bases, with 15 bases remaining between them. The length of the CDR3 is 14 residues. The germline CDR1 and CDR2 sequences are SQVTM and ANQGSEA. Here the CDR3 reads CSVGREVLADTQYF. In nucleotides, the CDR3 is TGCAGCGTTGGTAGGGAGGTATTGGCAGATACGCAGTATTTT.

This chain joins TRBV5-1 and TRBJ1-6; unclear D gene. The V end lost 2 bases, the J end lost 7 bases, and 7 bases lay between the germline ends. Germline V gene sequence: CDR1 SGHRS, CDR2 YFSETQ. CDR3 size: 13 residues. In DNA, the CDR3 is TGCGCCAGCAGCTTTACGGAGAATTCACCCCTCCACTTT. Encoded protein: CASSFTENSPLHF.

This chain joins TRBV2 and TRBJ1-6, with D maybe TRBD1 (6 bases). CDR1 and CDR2 from the germline V gene are SNHLY and FYNNEI. V lost 5 bases, J lost 4 bases, and 9 bases lay in between. This CDR3 spans 14 amino acids. The CDR3 spells CASSFQGYNSPLHF. The DNA of the CDR3 is TGTGCCAGCAGTTTTCAGGGGTATAATTCACCCCTCCACTTT.

The chain employs TRBV28 and TRBJ1-2; D may be TRBD1 (5 bases). V dropped 5 bases and J dropped 2 bases, with 12 bases sitting between them. Germline CDR1 reads MDHEN; CDR2 reads SYDVKM. The CDR3 totals 14 residues. The CDR3 region has the DNA TGTGCCAGCAGTCCAGGGCGTCGGAACTATGGCTACACCTTC. This sequence encodes CASSPGRRNYGYTF.

The chain is built from TRBV5-1 and TRBJ2-2, with TRBD1 matching over 10 bases. The germline V gene has CDR1 SGHRS and CDR2 YFSETQ. With V trimmed by 7 bases and J by 6 bases, 6 bases remained unmatched. The CDR3 has 14 amino acids. CDR3 in amino acids: CASGTGEIPGELFF. CDR3 DNA sequence: TGCGCCAGCGGGACAGGGGAAATCCCCGGGGAGCTGTTTTTT.

The rearrangement uses TRBV4-1 and TRBJ2-2, with 12 bases identical to TRBD2. V lost 3 bases, J lost 4 bases, and 0 bases stayed unmatched. Germline V CDR1 and CDR2: MGHRA, YSYEKL. This CDR3 has 15 residues. In nucleotides, the CDR3 is TGCGCCAGCAGCCAGGGACTAGCGGGCACCGGGGAGCTGTTTTTT. Residues: CASSQGLAGTGELFF.

In its sample, this clone was seen a few times. The rearrangement uses TRBV28 and TRBJ1-2, with TRBD1 matching over 9 bases. The CDR3 contains 15 residues. Germline V gene data show CDR1 as MDHEN and CDR2 as SYDVKM. Unmatched junction bases numbered 8, after V lost 3 bases and J lost 6 bases. The CDR3 sequence: CASSLTGGQGNGYTF. In nucleotides, the CDR3 is TGTGCCAGCAGTTTGACGGGGGGACAGGGAAATGGCTACACCTTC.

The chain employs TRBV6-5 and TRBJ1-1, with unresolved D. Trimming took off 7 bases at V and 4 bases at J, with 16 bases between the two ends. The V gene's germline CDR1 is MNHEY and CDR2 SVGAGI. CDR3 length: 14 residues. For the CDR3, the DNA is TGTGCCAGCACAAATGACGGGATGGGCACTGAAGCTTTCTTT. It is translated as CASTNDGMGTEAFF.

This CDR3 is CASTPTGTGGGEQYF. The CDR3 DNA sequence: TGTGCCAGCACCCCAACCGGGACAGGGGGTGGCGAGCAGTACTTC. V usage is TRBV13 and J usage is TRBJ2-7; TRBD1 matches 11 bases. From germline, CDR1 is PRHDT and CDR2 FYEKMQ (reference sequence). The CDR3 has 15 residues. The V and J ends lost 7 bases and 6 bases, in that order; junction bases with no gene match: 11.

This chain joins TRBV2 and TRBJ1-5; TRBD1 is a possible D gene (6 bases). The CDR3 runs to 14 residues. Between the trimmed V and J ends, which lost 3 bases and 12 bases, there was a span of 18 bases. Per the germline V gene, CDR1 is SNHLY and CDR2 is FYNNEI. CDR3 region: CASSDDRSPLVQHF. DNA of the CDR3: TGTGCCAGCAGTGATGACAGGTCCCCCCTTGTCCAGCATTTT.

The genes are TRBV15 and TRBJ1-2, with 8 bases matching TRBD1. The CDR3 loop spans 14 amino acids. Losses at the gene ends were 5 bases for V and 7 bases for J; bases not matched to a gene: 9. Germline-derived CDR1 and CDR2 are LNHNV and YYDKDF (reference sequence). For the CDR3, the DNA is TGTGCCACCAGCCCTGACAGGGGAATTGGTGGCTACACCTTC. Amino acid sequence: CATSPDRGIGGYTF.

This clone appeared many times. The chain carries TRBV11-2 and TRBJ1-5; the match to TRBD1 covers 9 bases. The CDR3 spans 15 residues. Trimming cost V 5 bases and J 4 bases; bases outside gene matches: 6. Germline CDR1 reads SGHAT; CDR2 reads FQNNGV. In DNA, the CDR3 is TGTGCCAGCAGCAAAACCGGGACAGGGAATCAGCCCCAGCATTTT. The encoded protein is CASSKTGTGNQPQHF.

The V call is TRBV12-1, the J call TRBJ1-5; the table's D call of TRBD1 was not tested on the DNA. TRBV12-1 is reported as a pseudogene. CDR3 length: 18 residues. CDR3 DNA: TGTGCCAGCAGCTTCGGGACAGGGGATAAGCGTGGCAATCAGCCCCAGCATTTT. Translation gives CASSFGTGDKRGNQPQHF.

The rearrangement uses TRBV5-5 and TRBJ2-4; D is possibly TRBD2 (6 bases). This CDR3 is 15 amino acids long. Trimming left V 0 bases short and J 5 bases short, with 12 bases between. CDR1 is SGHKS and CDR2 is YYEKEE in the germline V gene (reference sequence). The CDR3: CASSLDGGMQNIQYF. Here the CDR3 DNA reads TGTGCCAGCAGCTTGGATGGGGGGATGCAAAACATTCAGTACTTC. The whole variable domain, remainder taken from reference TRBV5-5 and TRBJ2-4, is DAGVTQSPTHLIKTRGQQVTLRCSPISGHKSVSWYQQVLGQGPQFIFQYYEKEERGRGNFPDRFSARQFPNYSSELNVNALLLGDSALYLCASSLDGGMQNIQYFGAGTRLSVL.